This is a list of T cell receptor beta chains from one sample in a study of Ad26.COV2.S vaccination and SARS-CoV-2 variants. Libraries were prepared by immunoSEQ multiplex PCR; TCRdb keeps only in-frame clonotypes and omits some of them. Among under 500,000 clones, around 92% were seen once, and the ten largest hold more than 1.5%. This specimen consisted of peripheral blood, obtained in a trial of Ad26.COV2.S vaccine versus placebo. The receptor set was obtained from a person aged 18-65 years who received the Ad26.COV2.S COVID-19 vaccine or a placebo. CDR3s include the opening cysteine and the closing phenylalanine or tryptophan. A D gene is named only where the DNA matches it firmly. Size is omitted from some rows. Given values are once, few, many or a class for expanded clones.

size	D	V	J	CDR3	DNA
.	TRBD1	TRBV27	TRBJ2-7	CASSFLQGVNEQYF	TGTGCCAGCAGTTTCCTACAGGGGGTGAACGAGCAGTACTTC
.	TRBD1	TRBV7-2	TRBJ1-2	CASTQRTGPIDGYTF	TGTGCCAGCACCCAGAGGACAGGCCCGATTGATGGCTACACCTTC
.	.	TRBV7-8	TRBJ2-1	CASSSRGESYNEQFF	TGTGCCAGCAGCTCCCGCGGGGAGTCCTACAATGAGCAGTTCTTC
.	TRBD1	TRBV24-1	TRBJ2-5	CATSDSWTGETQYF	TGTGCCACCAGTGATTCCTGGACAGGAGAGACCCAGTACTTC
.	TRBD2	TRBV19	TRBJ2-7	CASSPTRTGLASYEQYF	TGTGCCAGTAGCCCGACCCGGACGGGACTAGCTTCCTACGAGCAGTACTTC
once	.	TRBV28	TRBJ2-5	CASWLLGGLDHETQYF	TGTGCCAGCTGGCTTCTCGGTGGGCTAGATCATGAGACCCAGTACTTC
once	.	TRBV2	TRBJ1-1	CASSGGRGSRAFF	TGTGCCAGCAGTGGGGGCAGGGGATCTCGGGCTTTCTTT
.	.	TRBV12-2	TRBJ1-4	CASRLGARMATEPNEKLFF	TGTGCAAGTCGCTTAGGGGCCAGGATGGCGACGGAGCCTAATGAAAAACTGTTTTTT
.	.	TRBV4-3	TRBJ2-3	CASSQAPPGGTDTQYF	TGCGCCAGCAGCCAAGCCCCTCCGGGGGGCACAGATACGCAGTATTTT
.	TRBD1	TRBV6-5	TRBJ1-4	CASRIQGTNEKLFF	TGTGCCAGCAGGATACAGGGGACTAATGAAAAACTGTTTTTT
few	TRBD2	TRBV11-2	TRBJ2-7	CASSITSGETYEQYF	TGTGCCAGCAGCATCACTAGCGGGGAAACCTACGAGCAGTACTTC
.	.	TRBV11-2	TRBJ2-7	CASSLERGHPYEQYF	TGTGCCAGCAGCTTAGAAAGAGGACACCCCTACGAGCAGTACTTC
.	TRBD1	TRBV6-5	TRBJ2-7	CASSYRTGQSYEQYF	TGTGCCAGCAGTTATCGGACAGGGCAAAGCTACGAGCAGTACTTC
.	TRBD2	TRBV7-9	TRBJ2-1	CASSGRGLAGGINEQFF	TGTGCCAGCAGCGGAAGGGGACTAGCGGGGGGGATAAATGAGCAGTTCTTC
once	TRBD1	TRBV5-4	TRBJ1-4	CASSASTGGTEKLFF	TGTGCCAGCAGCGCCTCGACAGGGGGAACTGAAAAACTGTTTTTT
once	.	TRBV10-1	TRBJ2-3	CASRPGMGGAQYF	TGCGCCAGCAGACCAGGTATGGGAGGAGCGCAGTATTTT
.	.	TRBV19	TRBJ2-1	CASSQITPSANEQFF	TGTGCCAGTAGCCAAATAACGCCTAGCGCCAATGAGCAGTTCTTC
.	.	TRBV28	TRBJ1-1	CASSEGQTEAFF	TGTGCCAGCAGCGAGGGACAAACAGAAGCTTTCTTT
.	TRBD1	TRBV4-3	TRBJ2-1	CASSQEGQGYYNEQFF	TGCGCCAGCAGCCAAGAGGGACAGGGGTACTACAATGAGCAGTTCTTC
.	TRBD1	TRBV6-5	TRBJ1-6	CASSKDRGSPLHF	TGTGCCAGCAGCAAGGACAGGGGTTCACCCCTCCACTTT
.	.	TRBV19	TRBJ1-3	CASSIMGRGNTIYF	TGTGCCAGTAGTATCATGGGGCGTGGAAACACCATATATTTT
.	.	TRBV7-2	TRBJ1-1	CASSLVAGGDTEAFF	TGTGCCAGCAGCTTAGTAGCGGGCGGAGACACTGAAGCTTTCTTT
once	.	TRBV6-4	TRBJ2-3	CASSDSSSTDTQYF	TGTGCCAGCAGTGACTCGAGTAGCACAGATACGCAGTATTTT
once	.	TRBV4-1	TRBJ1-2	CASSHVQGPSLRGYTF	TGCGCCAGCAGCCACGTACAGGGCCCCAGCCTCCGTGGCTACACCTTC
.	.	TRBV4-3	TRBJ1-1	CASSWQGYTEAFF	TGCGCCAGCAGCTGGCAGGGGTACACTGAAGCTTTCTTT
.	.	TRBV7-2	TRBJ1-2	CASSLERLGGLGYTF	TGTGCCAGCAGCTTAGAAAGGCTTGGGGGTTTAGGCTACACCTTC
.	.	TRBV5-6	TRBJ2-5	CASSLAMIVQETQYF	TGTGCCAGCAGCTTGGCCATGATTGTACAAGAGACCCAGTACTTC
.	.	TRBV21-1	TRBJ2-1	CASSKARQFF	TGTGCCAGCAGCAAGGCACGGCAGTTCTTC
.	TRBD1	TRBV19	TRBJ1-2	CASTLGTGANYGYTF	TGTGCCAGTACCCTAGGGACAGGGGCGAACTATGGCTACACCTTC
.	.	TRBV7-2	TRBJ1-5	CASRQAINQPQHF	TGTGCCAGCCGACAGGCCATAAATCAGCCCCAGCATTTT
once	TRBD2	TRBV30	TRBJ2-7	CAWTRLAGGSEQYF	TGTGCCTGGACCCGACTAGCGGGGGGGAGTGAGCAGTACTTC
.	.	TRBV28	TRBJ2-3	CASSLPRNTQYF	TGTGCCAGCAGTCTCCCACGAAATACGCAGTATTTT
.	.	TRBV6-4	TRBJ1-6	CASSVQGGNSPLHF	TGTGCCAGCAGTGTACAGGGAGGGAATTCACCCCTCCACTTT
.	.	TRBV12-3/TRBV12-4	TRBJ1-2	CASSRKANYGYTF	TGTGCCAGCAGTAGGAAAGCTAACTATGGCTACACCTTC
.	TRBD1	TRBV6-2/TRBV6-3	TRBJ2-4	CASSYMKGASKNIQYF	TGTGCCAGCAGTTACATGAAGGGGGCGTCCAAAAACATTCAGTACTTC
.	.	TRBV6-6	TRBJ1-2	CASRSPGYGYTF	TGTGCCAGCAGAAGTCCAGGATATGGCTACACCTTC
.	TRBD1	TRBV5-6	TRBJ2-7	CASSSGQAASYEQYF	TGTGCCAGCAGTTCGGGACAGGCGGCCTCCTACGAGCAGTACTTC
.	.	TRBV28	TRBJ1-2	CASTPRGLDGYGYTF	TGTGCCAGCACGCCACGGGGGCTCGACGGCTATGGCTACACCTTC
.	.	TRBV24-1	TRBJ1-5	CATVPRGSNQPQHF	TGTGCCACCGTACCCCGGGGTAGCAATCAGCCCCAGCATTTT
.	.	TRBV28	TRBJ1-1	CASSIWTPAGEAFF	TGTGCCAGCAGTATCTGGACACCAGCGGGTGAAGCTTTCTTT
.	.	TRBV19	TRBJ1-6	CASRGGAVGSPLHF	TGTGCCAGTAGGGGGGGAGCGGTCGGTTCACCCCTCCACTTT
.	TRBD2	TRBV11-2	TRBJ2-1	CATAKGLADNEQFF	TGTGCCACAGCAAAGGGACTAGCGGACAATGAGCAGTTCTTC
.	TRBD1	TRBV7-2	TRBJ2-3	CASSLTGRADTQYF	TGTGCCAGCAGCTTGACAGGGCGCGCAGATACGCAGTATTTT
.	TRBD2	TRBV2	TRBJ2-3	CASRVGGLAGVGTDTQYF	TGTGCCAGCAGAGTTGGGGGACTAGCGGGGGTGGGCACAGATACGCAGTATTTT
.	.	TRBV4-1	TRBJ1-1	CASSRTSGVPTEAFF	TGCGCCAGCAGTCGTACTAGCGGGGTCCCCACTGAAGCTTTCTTT
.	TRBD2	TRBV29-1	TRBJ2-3	CSVLAGGPPSTDTQYF	TGCAGCGTTTTAGCGGGGGGGCCTCCTAGCACAGATACGCAGTATTTT